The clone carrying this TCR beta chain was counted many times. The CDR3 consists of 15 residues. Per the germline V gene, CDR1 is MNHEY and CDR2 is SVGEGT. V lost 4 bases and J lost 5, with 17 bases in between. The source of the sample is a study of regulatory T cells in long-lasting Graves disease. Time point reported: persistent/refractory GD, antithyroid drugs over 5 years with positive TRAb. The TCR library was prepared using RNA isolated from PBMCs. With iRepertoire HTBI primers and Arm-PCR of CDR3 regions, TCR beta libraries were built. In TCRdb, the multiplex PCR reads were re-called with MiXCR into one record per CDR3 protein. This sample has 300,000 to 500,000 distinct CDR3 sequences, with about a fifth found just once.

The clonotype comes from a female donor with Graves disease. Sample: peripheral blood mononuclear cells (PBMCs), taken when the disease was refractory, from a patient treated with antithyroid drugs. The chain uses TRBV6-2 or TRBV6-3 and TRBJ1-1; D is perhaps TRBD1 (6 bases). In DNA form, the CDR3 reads TGTGCCAGCAGTTCCTTAAGACAGGAGAGGACTGAAGCTTTCTTT. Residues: CASSSLRQERTEAFF.